Below are 21 T cell receptor beta chains sequenced from a single sample in a study of vaccination effects on CD4 cells after COVID-19. It was after nine to eleven days of culture that CD4+ T cells were isolated. Each participant received a vaccine that was either BNT162b2 or mRNA-1273, given as two doses. Profiling relied on immunoSEQ multiplex PCR, and the TCRdb table lists in-frame clones only, not all of them. The sample carries 50,000 to 60,000 clones, approximately 80% recorded once. These receptors are not linked to any known antigen. The sequenced sample was CD4+ T cells from PBMCs cultured without peptide, obtained after COVID-19 vaccination. These receptors were obtained from a human donor who received a COVID-19 vaccine.

The chain combines TRBV7-9 with TRBJ1-1; no definite D call. The length of the CDR3 is 13 residues. The germline V gene has CDR1 SEHNR and CDR2 FQNEAQ (reference sequence). Trimming removed 5 bases at V and 5 bases at J, with 12 bases between. The DNA for the CDR3 is TGTGCCAGCAGCCCGGTGTTCGGGACTGAAGCTTTCTTT. Translated: CASSPVFGTEAFF. Together with reference TRBV7-9 and TRBJ1-1, the CDR3 gives the full variable domain: DTGVSQNPRHKITKRGQNVTFRCDPISEHNRLYWYRQTLGQGPEFLTYFQNEAQLEKSRLLSDRFSAERPKGSFSTLEIQRTEQGDSAMYLCASSPVFGTEAFFGQGTRLTVV.

This clone is a singleton in its sample. The CDR3 DNA reads TGTGCCAGCAGCTCCGAACAGGGAAAACTGTTTTTT. As protein: CASSSEQGKLFF. The chain carries TRBV7-9 and TRBJ1-4, with D perhaps matching TRBD1 (6 bases). CDR3 size: 12 residues. Germline-derived CDR1 and CDR2 are SEHNR and FQNEAQ (reference sequence). The V and J ends lost 4 bases and 10 bases respectively, with 10 bases between them. The full variable domain, rest sourced from reference TRBV7-9 and TRBJ1-4, is DTGVSQNPRHKITKRGQNVTFRCDPISEHNRLYWYRQTLGQGPEFLTYFQNEAQLEKSRLLSDRFSAERPKGSFSTLEIQRTEQGDSAMYLCASSSEQGKLFFGSGTQLSVL.

This chain links TRBV5-8 with TRBJ1-2; 9 bases map to TRBD1. Per germline, CDR1 SGHTS and CDR2 YDEGEE. Trimming took 4 bases from V and 5 from J; bases not matched to a gene: 9. The CDR3 length is 15 residues. The CDR3 loop reads CASSTVRGQGYGYTF. CDR3 in DNA: TGTGCCAGCAGCACCGTAAGGGGACAGGGATATGGCTACACCTTC.

This clone was detected only once. V and J are TRBV19 and TRBJ2-2; D may be TRBD1 or TRBD2 (5 bases each). The V end lost 7 bases, the J end lost 5 bases, and 17 bases lay between the germline ends. Germline CDR1 is LNHDA and CDR2 is SQIVND (reference sequence). The CDR3 totals 15 residues. CDR3 region: CASNEGRGTTGELFF. The DNA of the CDR3 is TGTGCCAGTAATGAGGGGAGAGGAACGACCGGGGAGCTGTTTTTT.

V is TRBV6-5 and J is TRBJ1-3; TRBD1 is a possible D gene (6 bases). V was trimmed by 5 bases and J by 2 bases, leaving 13 bases between them. Germline V CDR1 and CDR2: MNHEY, SVGAGI. The CDR3 loop spans 15 amino acids. CDR3 protein: CASSKLTGTGNTIYF. The CDR3, as DNA: TGTGCCAGCAGTAAACTCACAGGGACTGGAAACACCATATATTTT.

V and J are TRBV6-5 and TRBJ1-4, with 10 bases aligning to TRBD1. The ends lost 6 bases at V and 8 bases at J; junction bases unmatched: 3. The CDR3 sequence is 13 residues long. Germline V gene sequence: CDR1 MNHEY, CDR2 SVGAGI. The CDR3 region is CASRWDRGEKLFF. The CDR3 DNA is TGTGCCAGCAGATGGGACAGGGGAGAAAAACTGTTTTTT.

J is TRBJ1-2 and V is TRBV5-4; 8 positions match TRBD1. With 2 bases clipped from V and 8 bases from J, the junction kept 5 bases outside the gene matches. CDR1 is SGHNT, CDR2 YYREEE, per germline (reference sequence). The CDR3 totals 13 residues. CDR3 in DNA: TGTGCCAGCAGCTTCGACAGGGGCTACGGCTACACCTTC. As protein: CASSFDRGYGYTF. The full variable domain, its missing parts supplied by reference TRBV5-4 and TRBJ1-2, is ETGVTQSPTHLIKTRGQQVTLRCSSQSGHNTVSWYQQALGQGPQFIFQYYREEENGRGNFPPRFSGLQFPNYSSELNVNALELDDSALYLCASSFDRGYGYTFGSGTRLTVV.

This rearrangement joins TRBV30 to TRBJ1-2; possible D gene TRBD1, 5 bases. V lost 4 bases to trimming and J lost 8 bases, with 23 bases between them. CDR1 is GTSNPN and CDR2 is SVGIG in the germline V gene (reference sequence). CDR3 length: 15 amino acids. The CDR3 region is CAWKFDSGIWGGYTF. The CDR3 DNA is TGTGCCTGGAAGTTCGACAGTGGCATTTGGGGAGGCTACACCTTC.

For the CDR3, the DNA is TGTGCCAGCAGCGTAGGGGCAGGGGAAGGAGGTCTCGGAAACACCATATATTTT. Protein: CASSVGAGEGGLGNTIYF. The J gene is TRBJ1-3, the V gene TRBV9, with a tentative D call TRBD1 (6 bases). Germline V gene data show CDR1 as SGDLS and CDR2 as YYNGEE. The CDR3 has 18 residues. Trimming took off 0 bases at V and 4 bases at J, with 20 bases between the two ends.

The V and J genes are TRBV30 and TRBJ1-1; TRBD1 matches at 10 bases. Germline values: CDR1 GTSNPN, CDR2 SVGIG (reference sequence). CDR3 length: 15 residues. V lost 2 bases and J lost 11; bases outside the gene matches: 14. CDR3 region: CAWSRDRGHLKTAFF. For the CDR3, the DNA is TGTGCCTGGAGTCGGGACAGGGGTCATCTCAAGACGGCTTTCTTT.

There are a few counts of this clone. The rearrangement links TRBV5-1 to TRBJ1-1; TRBD1 aligns across 8 bases. CDR3 size: 14 residues. Germline loops: CDR1 SGHRS, CDR2 YFSETQ. Unmatched junction bases numbered 4, after V lost 2 bases and J lost 4 bases. Written as DNA, the CDR3 is TGCGCCAGCAGCTTAACAGGGGGGGTCACTGAAGCTTTCTTT. It yields the protein CASSLTGGVTEAFF.

Only a few counts were recorded for this clone. The V gene is TRBV29-1, the J gene TRBJ1-1, with 9 positions matching TRBD1. The CDR3 has 14 amino acids. V dropped 6 bases and J dropped 7; count of bases not matched to a gene: 12. The V gene's germline CDR1 is SQVTM and CDR2 ANQGSEA. The CDR3 bases are TGCAGCGTCCCGGGACAGGGAAGCGGGTTTGAAGCTTTCTTT. Its translation: CSVPGQGSGFEAFF.

This clone turned up a few times. The chain carries TRBV25-1 and TRBJ1-1; unclear D gene. This CDR3 region has 12 residues. V lost 6 bases and J lost 2, with 7 bases in between. The germline V gene has CDR1 MGHDK and CDR2 SYGVNS. DNA for the CDR3: TGTGCCAGCAGGCTAGCTAACACTGAAGCTTTCTTT. Translation: CASRLANTEAFF.

The chain combines TRBV10-3 with TRBJ2-3, with 11 bases identical to TRBD1. Unmatched junction bases numbered 4, after V lost 6 bases and J lost 5 bases. Germline V gene sequence: CDR1 ENHRY, CDR2 SYGVKD. There are 14 residues in the CDR3. For the CDR3, the DNA is TGTGCCATCAGGGCGGGACAGGGGGTAGATACGCAGTATTTT. Translated: CAIRAGQGVDTQYF.

The gene calls are TRBV4-1 and TRBJ1-1, with a weak D call TRBD1 (5 bases). The V and J ends lost 5 bases and 5 bases respectively, with 15 bases between them. The CDR3 spans 14 residues. From germline, CDR1 is MGHRA and CDR2 YSYEKL. As DNA, the CDR3 is TGCGCCAGCAGCACCCATGGGGGGTGGACTGAAGCTTTCTTT. Protein product: CASSTHGGWTEAFF.

V gene TRBV14 combines with J gene TRBJ1-1; D perhaps matches TRBD1 (6 bases). With 1 base removed from V and 10 bases from J, the gap between germline ends came to 13 bases. The CDR3 sequence is 13 residues long. Germline CDR1 reads SGHDN; CDR2 reads FVKESK. The CDR3 here is CASSQVGGWGAFF. CDR3 nucleotides: TGTGCCAGCAGCCAAGTGGGGGGCTGGGGAGCTTTCTTT.

This clone was observed a few times. The CDR3, as DNA: TGTGCCAGCAGCCAAATGACAGGGGGCATCTATGGCTACACCTTC. This gives the protein CASSQMTGGIYGYTF. The rearrangement links TRBV16 to TRBJ1-2, with 10 bases matching TRBD1. The CDR3 is made up of 15 amino acids. Germline trimming cut 2 bases from V and 4 bases from J; bases unmatched to any gene: 4. The germline V gene has CDR1 KGHSY and CDR2 FQNENV.

This clone was found once. The chain carries TRBV4-2 and TRBJ2-7; D ambiguous. Trimming pared 4 bases from V and 3 bases from J, leaving 10 bases between. Germline V CDR1 and CDR2: LGHNA, YNFKEQ. This CDR3 comprises 13 residues. The CDR3 region is CASSPRTLYEQYF. The DNA of the CDR3 is TGTGCCAGCAGCCCCAGGACGCTCTACGAGCAGTACTTC.

This clone showed up just a few times. The genes are TRBV3-1 (or the pseudogene TRBV3-2) and TRBJ1-2, with D perhaps TRBD1 (5 bases). V lost 0 bases and J lost 7, with 9 bases in between. Germline V gives CDR1 LGHDT, CDR2 YNNKEL (reference sequence). This CDR3 comprises 13 residues. CDR3: CASSQDRRGGYTF. CDR3 sequence (DNA): TGTGCCAGCAGCCAAGATAGGAGGGGTGGCTACACCTTC.

The chain uses TRBV5-1 and TRBJ2-7; either TRBD1 or TRBD2 may supply D (5 bases each). V lost 0 bases and J 4 bases, leaving 14 bases between the germline ends. The germline V gene encodes CDR1 SGHRS and CDR2 YFSETQ. The CDR3 consists of 15 residues. The CDR3 DNA follows: TGCGCCAGCAGCTTGGACGGGACGCCGCCTTACGAGCAGTACTTC. Amino acids: CASSLDGTPPYEQYF.

The V gene is TRBV10-3, the J gene TRBJ2-3; D call uncertain. The length of the CDR3 is 15 residues. Germline loops: CDR1 ENHRY, CDR2 SYGVKD. V lost 8 bases and J lost 2, with 17 bases in between. The CDR3 loop reads CAIAATGPATDTQYF. CDR3 nucleotide sequence: TGTGCCATCGCGGCCACTGGACCGGCCACAGATACGCAGTATTTT.